This TCR beta chain is from a study of persistence of HIV-infected CD4 T cells. Overall study: Median time on suppressive ART was about 8 years.

Regarding this clone: The antigen remains unidentified.

Sequencing used immunoSEQ version 4 in survey mode. The method was immunoSEQ multiplex PCR; TCRdb's version includes in-frame clones alone and lacks a portion of them. The top ten hold roughly 6.7% of the sample, which has over 30,000 clones, about four fifths seen once. CDR1 is MDHEN, CDR2 SYDVKM, per germline. The CDR3 spans 17 residues. Trimming took 6 bases from V and 0 from J; bases not matched to a gene: 3. Lysates of CMV-infected fibroblasts at roughly 10 ug/mL stimulated these cells. CD40L/CD69 double-negative CD45RO-high memory CD4+ T cells were collected. CD8+ T cells were removed from PBMCs prior to stimulation.

This sequence originates from an adult woman with HIV who was CMV-seropositive. The chain couples TRBV28 to TRBJ2-6, with 12 bases fitting TRBD1. This material consisted of CD4+ T cells sorted from PBMCs after approximately 19-hour stimulation, taken from a patient who received antiretroviral therapy. CDR3 loop: CASRGTGGTSGANVLTF. In nucleotides, the CDR3 is TGTGCCAGCAGAGGGACAGGGGGCACCTCTGGGGCCAACGTCCTGACTTTC.